The source of this TCR beta chain is a study of cytomegalovirus exposure and HLA in healthy donors. Study conclusions and caveats: The listing of 160 or so TCR beta chains classed them as cytomegalovirus-associated. High sensitivity and specificity were reportedly achieved when the classifier diagnosed cytomegalovirus status. A few chains tied to CMV proved CMV antigen-specific in vitro. First-cohort TCR clusters were later found to tend to co-occur in the approximately 120 validation repertoires.

Sequencing used immunoSEQ multiplex PCR; TCRdb keeps in-frame clones, though not all of them. The table includes 230,000 or so clones, almost 90% detected once. In the case of this clone: Antigen specificity is unknown.

This sequence was found in a woman younger than 30 in good health and CMV-seronegative. Material for sequencing was PBMCs.

CDR3: CASSTAPGLSGNTIYF. The CDR3 DNA follows: TGTGCCAGCAGTACTGCACCAGGGCTCTCTGGAAACACCATATATTTT. V gene TRBV28 combines with J gene TRBJ1-3; TRBD1 might be the D (5 bases). This CDR3 has 16 amino acids. Germline lookup yields CDR1 MDHEN and CDR2 SYDVKM. The V and J ends lost 5 bases and 0 bases respectively, with 14 bases between them.